These T cell receptor beta chains were read from a single sample in a study of cytomegalovirus exposure and HLA in healthy donors. The protocol was immunoSEQ multiplex PCR, while the TCRdb copy is restricted to in-frame clones and leaves out a portion. The sample gives 100,000 to 150,000 clones, 72% of which show up once; around 4% is in the top ten. Sequences were obtained from PBMCs. The receptors come from a young man in good health and CMV-seronegative. Each CDR3 is given with its conserved first and last residue. Fields, in order: D gene, V gene, clone size, J gene, CDR3 DNA, CDR3 protein. D genes are given only for firm matches. The size of a clone is reported for some rows only, either as once, few or many, or as a class for expanded clones.

d_call: .
v_call: TRBV4-3
clone_size: .
j_call: TRBJ2-3
cdr3_nt: TGCGCCAGCAGCCAAGATCCCGACGGGGGTAGCACAGATACGCAGTATTTT
cdr3_aa: CASSQDPDGGSTDTQYF

d_call: TRBD2
v_call: TRBV6-1
clone_size: .
j_call: TRBJ2-7
cdr3_nt: TGTGCCAGCAGTGAAGATAGGCGGGGGGGCTTGGGTTACGAGCAGTACTTC
cdr3_aa: CASSEDRRGGLGYEQYF

d_call: .
v_call: TRBV4-1
clone_size: .
j_call: TRBJ1-2
cdr3_nt: TGCGCCAGCAGCCTCCCATTTCGGCGGAGCTATGGCTACACCTTC
cdr3_aa: CASSLPFRRSYGYTF

d_call: .
v_call: TRBV7-3
clone_size: .
j_call: TRBJ2-3
cdr3_nt: TGTGCCAGCAGCTTAACCGGGGATACGCAGTATTTT
cdr3_aa: CASSLTGDTQYF

d_call: .
v_call: TRBV7-6
clone_size: .
j_call: TRBJ2-5
cdr3_nt: TGTGCCAGCAGCTTAGATGGGGGCGGTGGGCAAGAGACCCAGTACTTC
cdr3_aa: CASSLDGGGGQETQYF

d_call: TRBD1
v_call: TRBV2
clone_size: .
j_call: TRBJ2-1
cdr3_nt: TGTGCCAGCAGCGTCGACAGGGGGTCCTACAATGAGCAGTTCTTC
cdr3_aa: CASSVDRGSYNEQFF

d_call: .
v_call: TRBV7-8
clone_size: .
j_call: TRBJ2-3
cdr3_nt: TGTGCCAGCAGCCCGAGGGGGGGGCGTAGCACAGATACGCAGTATTTT
cdr3_aa: CASSPRGGRSTDTQYF

d_call: .
v_call: TRBV6-5
clone_size: .
j_call: TRBJ1-1
cdr3_nt: TGTGCCAGCACCTCGGGTAGGGAAGCTTTCTTT
cdr3_aa: CASTSGREAFF

d_call: .
v_call: TRBV6-5
clone_size: .
j_call: TRBJ2-7
cdr3_nt: TGTGCCAGCAGTTACTCGGCGGGGTTCTCCTACGAGCAGTACTTC
cdr3_aa: CASSYSAGFSYEQYF

d_call: .
v_call: TRBV10-1
clone_size: .
j_call: TRBJ2-7
cdr3_nt: TGCGCCAGCAGTGGGGACAATCGCGAGCAGTACTTC
cdr3_aa: CASSGDNREQYF

d_call: .
v_call: TRBV5-6
clone_size: .
j_call: TRBJ1-5
cdr3_nt: TGTGCCAGCAGCTTTAACAGGGTGACCCAGCCCCAGCATTTT
cdr3_aa: CASSFNRVTQPQHF

d_call: .
v_call: TRBV7-3
clone_size: .
j_call: TRBJ2-1
cdr3_nt: TGTGCCAGCAGCTCATCAGAGGGGGACTCCTACAATGAGCAGTTCTTC
cdr3_aa: CASSSSEGDSYNEQFF

d_call: .
v_call: TRBV10-3
clone_size: .
j_call: TRBJ2-6
cdr3_nt: TGTGCCGCCGACGATAGGGGGGGCGGATCTGGGGCCAACGTCCTGACTTTC
cdr3_aa: CAADDRGGGSGANVLTF

d_call: .
v_call: TRBV4-1
clone_size: .
j_call: TRBJ1-2
cdr3_nt: TGCGCCAGCAGCCAACGGATGGAGGGGATGTATGGCTACACCTTC
cdr3_aa: CASSQRMEGMYGYTF

d_call: TRBD1
v_call: TRBV5-1
clone_size: .
j_call: TRBJ1-2
cdr3_nt: TGCGCCAGCAGCTGGGACAGGGCTGGGAACTATGGCTACACCTTC
cdr3_aa: CASSWDRAGNYGYTF

d_call: TRBD1
v_call: TRBV28
clone_size: once
j_call: TRBJ2-1
cdr3_nt: TGTGCCAGCGGAGACAGGGATGAGCAGTTCTTC
cdr3_aa: CASGDRDEQFF

d_call: TRBD1
v_call: TRBV5-1
clone_size: .
j_call: TRBJ1-3
cdr3_nt: TGCGCCAGCAGCTGGGCTATCCGGGACAGGGCTGGAAACACCATATATTTT
cdr3_aa: CASSWAIRDRAGNTIYF

d_call: .
v_call: TRBV5-8
clone_size: .
j_call: TRBJ1-5
cdr3_nt: TGTGCCAGCAGCCTCGACTCGGATCAGCCCCAGCATTTT
cdr3_aa: CASSLDSDQPQHF

d_call: .
v_call: TRBV28
clone_size: few
j_call: TRBJ1-4
cdr3_nt: TGTGCCAGCAGCTCTCGGACATTTGGAGTCGGGTTTTTT
cdr3_aa: CASSSRTFGVGFF

d_call: .
v_call: TRBV6-5
clone_size: .
j_call: TRBJ1-1
cdr3_nt: TGTGCCAGCAGCCCTACGGGGGGCTGGGGCACTGAAGCTTTCTTT
cdr3_aa: CASSPTGGWGTEAFF

d_call: .
v_call: TRBV18
clone_size: few
j_call: TRBJ2-7
cdr3_nt: TGTGCCAGCTCACCCGGGACATCCTCCTACGAGCAGTACTTC
cdr3_aa: CASSPGTSSYEQYF

d_call: TRBD1
v_call: TRBV5-5
clone_size: .
j_call: TRBJ1-2
cdr3_nt: TGTGCCAGCAGAGAGGGGGACAGCCCTTACTATGGCTACACCTTC
cdr3_aa: CASREGDSPYYGYTF

d_call: .
v_call: TRBV7-2
clone_size: .
j_call: TRBJ1-2
cdr3_nt: TGTGCCAGCAGCGCCAACCCGCGGTCCTATGGCTACACCTTC
cdr3_aa: CASSANPRSYGYTF

d_call: TRBD2
v_call: TRBV7-3
clone_size: once
j_call: TRBJ2-7
cdr3_nt: TGTGCCAGCAGCCTGGCGGGGGGTTACGAGCAGTACTTC
cdr3_aa: CASSLAGGYEQYF

d_call: .
v_call: TRBV9
clone_size: few
j_call: TRBJ2-7
cdr3_nt: TGTGCCAGCAGCGTAGAATCCACTTCGTACGAGCAGTACTTC
cdr3_aa: CASSVESTSYEQYF

d_call: .
v_call: TRBV4-2
clone_size: .
j_call: TRBJ2-5
cdr3_nt: TGTGCCAGCAGCCAGGAGGGAGAGACCCAGTACTTC
cdr3_aa: CASSQEGETQYF

d_call: .
v_call: TRBV29-1
clone_size: few
j_call: TRBJ2-1
cdr3_nt: TGCAGCGTTGTGGGCCACCCCCTCTACAATGAGCAGTTCTTC
cdr3_aa: CSVVGHPLYNEQFF

d_call: .
v_call: TRBV28
clone_size: .
j_call: TRBJ1-3
cdr3_nt: TGTGCCAGCAGTTTATTACCAGGGCGGAGAAACACCATATATTTT
cdr3_aa: CASSLLPGRRNTIYF

d_call: TRBD2
v_call: TRBV11-2
clone_size: once
j_call: TRBJ2-1
cdr3_nt: TGTGCCAGCAGCGCGGGACTAGCGGGGGGAAATGAGCAGTTCTTC
cdr3_aa: CASSAGLAGGNEQFF